This TCR beta chain was documented in a study of T cells in narcolepsy. Repertoires were generated with immunoSEQ multiplex PCR, while TCRdb's copy carries only in-frame clones and drops some. The sample holds under 30,000 clones; roughly 85% are singletons and the top ten take less than 1.5%. General study findings and limits: Autoreactive clonotypes reportedly recurred in blood of same and different patients, not controls. Same-patient CSF and blood CD4+ T cell clonotypes included HCRT-specific and TRIB2-specific autoreactive ones. No autoreactive T cell clone sequences appeared in some memory CD4+ repertoires.

As concerns this clone: What it binds is not known.

This sequence originates from a human donor with narcolepsy. The sample was CD45RA- memory CD4+ T cells from PBMCs.

Written as DNA, the CDR3 is TGTGCCAGCAGTGAACGAGACAGGGTCAATGGCTACACCTTC. This sequence encodes CASSERDRVNGYTF. V is TRBV6-1 and J is TRBJ1-2, with 7 bases identical to TRBD1. CDR1 is MNHNS and CDR2 is SASEGT in the germline V gene. The V and J ends lost 2 bases and 6 bases, in that order; junction bases with no gene match: 6. The CDR3 totals 14 residues.